A selection of T cell receptor beta chains follows, all from one sample in a study of identical twins. TCRdb reprocessed the 5' RACE reads via MiXCR and lists one record per CDR3 protein. The table lists 450,000 to 650,000 distinct CDR3 sequences, about 16% of them singletons. These data were likewise used in another study, on yellow fever vaccine responses in identical twins.

The sequenced sample was CD4+ T cells sorted from blood. The receptors stem from a woman in her late teens or twenties in good health. Both conserved end residues are part of each CDR3. Each record gives: clone size, V gene, D gene, J gene, CDR3 protein, CDR3 DNA. A D gene is named only where the DNA matches it firmly. Expanded clones get a size class; other rows say once, few or many, or leave the size out.

clone_size: .
v_call: TRBV2
d_call: TRBD2
j_call: TRBJ2-3
cdr3_aa: CASSGGSGPTSGRTDTQYF
cdr3_nt: TGTGCCAGCAGTGGGGGTTCGGGTCCGACTAGCGGGAGGACAGATACGCAGTATTTT

clone_size: .
v_call: TRBV5-8
d_call: TRBD1
j_call: TRBJ2-7
cdr3_aa: CASSLGQGPISYEQYF
cdr3_nt: TGTGCCAGCAGCTTGGGACAGGGCCCGATCTCCTACGAGCAGTACTTC

clone_size: .
v_call: TRBV24-1
d_call: TRBD2
j_call: TRBJ2-3
cdr3_aa: CATSVAGAQYF
cdr3_nt: TGTGCCACCAGTGTAGCGGGAGCGCAGTATTTT

clone_size: few
v_call: TRBV11-2
d_call: .
j_call: TRBJ2-5
cdr3_aa: CASSRTPPPETQYF
cdr3_nt: TGTGCCAGCAGTAGGACTCCTCCTCCAGAGACCCAGTACTTC

clone_size: many
v_call: TRBV6-5
d_call: .
j_call: TRBJ2-1
cdr3_aa: CASSSTSGKQFF
cdr3_nt: TGTGCCAGCAGTTCAACGTCAGGGAAGCAGTTCTTC

clone_size: few
v_call: TRBV7-2
d_call: TRBD1
j_call: TRBJ2-7
cdr3_aa: CASSRPDRALYEQYF
cdr3_nt: TGTGCCAGCAGCCGACCGGACAGGGCTCTTTACGAGCAGTACTTC

clone_size: .
v_call: TRBV10-3
d_call: .
j_call: TRBJ2-6
cdr3_aa: CAIRTAGANVLTF
cdr3_nt: TGTGCCATCAGGACAGCTGGGGCCAACGTCCTGACTTTC

clone_size: .
v_call: TRBV15
d_call: .
j_call: TRBJ1-6
cdr3_aa: CATSAGGPRNSPLHF
cdr3_nt: TGTGCCACCAGCGCGGGTGGTCCAAGGAATTCACCCCTCCACTTT

clone_size: few
v_call: TRBV7-9
d_call: .
j_call: TRBJ2-2
cdr3_aa: CASSAPGPMNTGELFF
cdr3_nt: TGTGCCAGCAGCGCCCCGGGACCGATGAACACCGGGGAGCTGTTTTTT

clone_size: few
v_call: TRBV4-1
d_call: TRBD1
j_call: TRBJ2-5
cdr3_aa: CASSQAVRGHEETQYF
cdr3_nt: TGCGCCAGCAGCCAAGCAGTCAGGGGGCATGAAGAGACCCAGTACTTC

clone_size: .
v_call: TRBV29-1
d_call: .
j_call: TRBJ2-1
cdr3_aa: CSVESVLERFF
cdr3_nt: TGCAGCGTTGAATCGGTCCTTGAACGGTTCTTC

clone_size: few
v_call: TRBV11-2
d_call: .
j_call: TRBJ2-2
cdr3_aa: CTTRGLATGELFF
cdr3_nt: TGTACAACCAGGGGCTTGGCGACCGGGGAGCTGTTTTTT

clone_size: .
v_call: TRBV5-1
d_call: .
j_call: TRBJ2-5
cdr3_aa: CASSFDYGVETQYF
cdr3_nt: TGCGCCAGCAGCTTTGACTATGGGGTAGAGACCCAGTACTTC

clone_size: few
v_call: TRBV11-1
d_call: .
j_call: TRBJ2-1
cdr3_aa: CASRLEGVGLGPYNEQFF
cdr3_nt: TGTGCCAGCAGATTAGAAGGGGTTGGGCTAGGTCCCTACAATGAGCAGTTCTTC

clone_size: .
v_call: TRBV3-1
d_call: .
j_call: TRBJ1-1
cdr3_aa: CASRKGGAEAFF
cdr3_nt: TGTGCCAGCAGAAAAGGGGGGGCTGAAGCTTTCTTT

clone_size: .
v_call: TRBV6-5
d_call: .
j_call: TRBJ1-2
cdr3_aa: CASSYTIGTQNYGYTF
cdr3_nt: TGTGCCAGCAGTTACACCATCGGGACACAGAACTATGGCTACACCTTC

clone_size: few
v_call: TRBV5-1
d_call: .
j_call: TRBJ1-5
cdr3_aa: CASSPTGQRNQPQHF
cdr3_nt: TGCGCCAGCAGCCCGACGGGACAAAGGAATCAGCCCCAGCATTTT

clone_size: .
v_call: TRBV2
d_call: .
j_call: TRBJ2-7
cdr3_aa: CASSEGNYEQYF
cdr3_nt: TGTGCCAGCAGTGAAGGGAACTACGAGCAGTACTTC

clone_size: few
v_call: TRBV4-1
d_call: TRBD1
j_call: TRBJ2-1
cdr3_aa: CASSRARDRVYRSEQFF
cdr3_nt: TGCGCCAGCAGCCGTGCCCGGGACAGGGTTTATCGTAGTGAGCAGTTCTTC

clone_size: many
v_call: TRBV28
d_call: .
j_call: TRBJ1-1
cdr3_aa: CASRGSGANTEAFF
cdr3_nt: TGTGCCAGCAGGGGGTCTGGGGCGAACACTGAAGCTTTCTTT

clone_size: .
v_call: TRBV9
d_call: TRBD1
j_call: TRBJ1-1
cdr3_aa: CASSVFGTGYTEAFF
cdr3_nt: TGTGCCAGCAGCGTATTCGGGACAGGGTACACTGAAGCTTTCTTT

clone_size: .
v_call: TRBV15
d_call: TRBD2
j_call: TRBJ2-2
cdr3_aa: CATSPGGSLAGELFF
cdr3_nt: TGTGCCACCAGCCCGGGAGGGAGTTTGGCCGGGGAGCTGTTTTTT

clone_size: many
v_call: TRBV24-1
d_call: .
j_call: TRBJ2-1
cdr3_aa: CATSAGDKNEQFF
cdr3_nt: TGTGCCACCAGTGCCGGGGACAAAAATGAGCAGTTCTTC

clone_size: .
v_call: TRBV11-2
d_call: .
j_call: TRBJ1-2
cdr3_aa: CASSLTFSYGYTF
cdr3_nt: TGTGCCAGCAGCTTAACGTTCTCCTATGGCTACACCTTC

clone_size: few
v_call: TRBV7-9
d_call: TRBD2
j_call: TRBJ2-3
cdr3_aa: CASSLGPSGTTTDTQYF
cdr3_nt: TGTGCCAGCAGCTTAGGCCCCAGCGGGACCACCACAGATACGCAGTATTTT

clone_size: .
v_call: TRBV29-1
d_call: .
j_call: TRBJ2-1
cdr3_aa: CSVGSLRRINEQFF
cdr3_nt: TGCAGCGTTGGAAGTCTCAGAAGGATAAATGAGCAGTTCTTC

clone_size: few
v_call: TRBV28
d_call: .
j_call: TRBJ2-5
cdr3_aa: CASSWMETQYF
cdr3_nt: TGTGCCAGCAGCTGGATGGAGACCCAGTACTTC

clone_size: .
v_call: TRBV20-1
d_call: .
j_call: TRBJ2-1
cdr3_aa: CCARDLGGISSRGYNEQFF
cdr3_nt: TGCTGTGCTAGAGATCTGGGCGGGATCAGTTCCCGTGGCTACAATGAGCAGTTCTTC

clone_size: few
v_call: TRBV20-1
d_call: .
j_call: TRBJ2-5
cdr3_aa: CSAQKSQETQYF
cdr3_nt: TGCAGTGCTCAGAAGTCCCAAGAGACCCAGTACTTC

clone_size: .
v_call: TRBV2
d_call: TRBD1
j_call: TRBJ1-1
cdr3_aa: CASSRQGPEAFF
cdr3_nt: TGTGCCAGCAGCAGACAGGGACCCGAAGCTTTCTTT

clone_size: .
v_call: TRBV7-9
d_call: .
j_call: TRBJ2-1
cdr3_aa: CASSSRTVSYNEQFF
cdr3_nt: TGTGCCAGCAGCTCAAGGACTGTTTCCTACAATGAGCAGTTCTTC

clone_size: .
v_call: TRBV5-1
d_call: .
j_call: TRBJ2-2
cdr3_aa: CASSTGLKNTGELFF
cdr3_nt: TGCGCCAGCAGCACGGGACTTAAGAACACCGGGGAGCTGTTTTTT

clone_size: .
v_call: TRBV7-8
d_call: TRBD2
j_call: TRBJ2-1
cdr3_aa: CASSLWASGIPHYNEQFF
cdr3_nt: TGTGCCAGCAGCTTATGGGCTAGCGGGATACCCCACTACAATGAGCAGTTCTTC

clone_size: .
v_call: TRBV5-1
d_call: TRBD2
j_call: TRBJ2-7
cdr3_aa: CASSSTSGSPQQYF
cdr3_nt: TGCGCCAGCAGCTCCACTAGCGGGAGCCCTCAGCAGTACTTC

clone_size: few
v_call: TRBV6-1
d_call: TRBD2
j_call: TRBJ2-3
cdr3_aa: CANSGGIWNTQYF
cdr3_nt: TGTGCCAACAGCGGGGGGATTTGGAATACGCAGTATTTT

clone_size: .
v_call: TRBV20-1
d_call: .
j_call: TRBJ2-7
cdr3_aa: CSARGTVNSYEQYF
cdr3_nt: TGCAGTGCTAGAGGGACTGTCAACTCCTACGAGCAGTACTTC

clone_size: .
v_call: TRBV4-2
d_call: TRBD2
j_call: TRBJ2-5
cdr3_aa: CASSLIAGYGETQYF
cdr3_nt: TGTGCCAGCAGCCTTATAGCGGGTTACGGGGAGACCCAGTACTTC

clone_size: few
v_call: TRBV7-2
d_call: TRBD2
j_call: TRBJ2-1
cdr3_aa: CASSLGPGLAVLGEDEQFF
cdr3_nt: TGTGCCAGCAGCTTAGGGCCGGGACTAGCGGTTTTGGGGGAAGATGAGCAGTTCTTC

clone_size: few
v_call: TRBV7-8
d_call: TRBD1
j_call: TRBJ2-3
cdr3_aa: CASSLGDRISTDTQYF
cdr3_nt: TGTGCCAGCAGCTTAGGGGACAGAATTAGCACAGATACGCAGTATTTT

clone_size: .
v_call: TRBV18
d_call: TRBD1
j_call: TRBJ2-1
cdr3_aa: CASTDRELSYNEQFF
cdr3_nt: TGTGCCAGCACCGACAGGGAGTTGAGCTACAATGAGCAGTTCTTC

clone_size: .
v_call: TRBV3-1
d_call: .
j_call: TRBJ2-5
cdr3_aa: CASSQDLRGQETQYF
cdr3_nt: TGTGCCAGCAGCCAAGATCTCAGGGGTCAAGAGACCCAGTACTTC

clone_size: few
v_call: TRBV5-1
d_call: TRBD2
j_call: TRBJ2-3
cdr3_aa: CASSLAAGASTDTQYF
cdr3_nt: TGCGCCAGCAGCTTGGCGGCGGGAGCTAGCACAGATACGCAGTATTTT

clone_size: once
v_call: TRBV5-1
d_call: TRBD2
j_call: TRBJ2-2
cdr3_aa: CASSPPGLDYTRELFF
cdr3_nt: TGCGCCAGCAGCCCCCCGGGACTAGACTACACCCGGGAGCTGTTTTTT

clone_size: .
v_call: TRBV27
d_call: .
j_call: TRBJ2-5
cdr3_aa: CASSLSWTAQETQYF
cdr3_nt: TGTGCCAGCAGTTTATCGTGGACAGCCCAAGAGACCCAGTACTTC

clone_size: few
v_call: TRBV6-5
d_call: TRBD1
j_call: TRBJ2-2
cdr3_aa: CASSYRRAGQVTGELFF
cdr3_nt: TGTGCCAGCAGTTACCGAAGGGCGGGACAGGTCACCGGGGAGCTGTTTTTT

clone_size: many
v_call: TRBV20-1
d_call: .
j_call: TRBJ2-1
cdr3_aa: CSAGAGYNEQFF
cdr3_nt: TGCAGTGCCGGGGCGGGGTACAATGAGCAGTTCTTC

clone_size: .
v_call: TRBV3-1
d_call: .
j_call: TRBJ2-5
cdr3_aa: CASRDPTSWWETQYF
cdr3_nt: TGTGCCAGCAGAGACCCAACTAGTTGGTGGGAGACCCAGTACTTC

clone_size: many
v_call: TRBV29-1
d_call: .
j_call: TRBJ2-1
cdr3_aa: CSVGPKWTGWGSDEQFF
cdr3_nt: TGCAGCGTCGGCCCCAAATGGACGGGGTGGGGGAGCGATGAGCAGTTCTTC

clone_size: few
v_call: TRBV5-1
d_call: TRBD2
j_call: TRBJ2-1
cdr3_aa: CASSVSKGTSGIFSNEQFF
cdr3_nt: TGCGCCAGCAGCGTGAGCAAAGGGACTAGCGGGATCTTTTCCAATGAGCAGTTCTTC

clone_size: few
v_call: TRBV20-1
d_call: .
j_call: TRBJ2-5
cdr3_aa: CSARGPAGFFETQYF
cdr3_nt: TGCAGTGCTAGAGGGCCTGCGGGGTTTTTTGAGACCCAGTACTTC

clone_size: few
v_call: TRBV5-1
d_call: .
j_call: TRBJ2-7
cdr3_aa: CASSPLRGYEQYF
cdr3_nt: TGCGCCAGCAGCCCTCTTCGTGGGTACGAGCAGTACTTC

clone_size: .
v_call: TRBV12-3/TRBV12-4
d_call: TRBD1
j_call: TRBJ2-2
cdr3_aa: CASSPGQVPRELFF
cdr3_nt: TGTGCCAGCAGTCCCGGACAGGTTCCCAGGGAGCTGTTTTTT